The clone carrying this T cell receptor (beta chain) came up many times. Its specificity is not known. One entry per CDR3 protein results from TCRdb running MiXCR on the reads. The sample has around 280,000 distinct CDR3 sequences, 8% to 10% seen once. The data belong to a study of T cell repertoires in cytomegalovirus infection. Study as a whole: Public TCR beta signatures marked donors with CMV infection and the matching HLA.

CDR3 length: 14 amino acids. CDR1 and CDR2 from the germline V gene are SGHVS and FQNEAQ. The V end was cut by 5 bases, the J end by 6 bases, with 16 bases between. Study-wide findings and caveats: Individuals carrying CMV plus the relevant HLA were identified by cumulative frequency of public TCR beta families. CMV-specific HLA-C-restricted TCR beta clonotypes dominated the ex vivo response.

Sequencing used PBMCs. V is TRBV7-8 and J is TRBJ1-2; possible D gene TRBD1, 6 bases. The clonotype was recovered from a human donor in good health (CMV status not recorded). Some clones in this sample may be carry-over from other donors' samples. The CDR3 protein is CASSRYRAADGYTF. The CDR3 nucleotides read TGTGCCAGCAGCCGATACAGGGCGGCGGATGGCTACACCTTC. Variable domain in full (rest from reference TRBV7-8 and TRBJ1-2): GAGVSQSPRYKVAKRGQDVALRCDPISGHVSLFWYQQALGQGPEFLTYFQNEAQLDKSGLPSDRFFAERPEGSVSTLKIQRTQQEDSAVYLCASSRYRAADGYTFGSGTRLTVV.